A single sample is the source of the 24 T cell receptor beta chains below, sequenced in a study of shared clonotypes between healthy human individuals (dated by TCRdb to the early 2020s). Library preparation used the immunoSEQ multiplex PCR assay. TCRdb limited this immuneACCESS table to in-frame rearrangements with V and J called. A share of clones is missing; checked studies link under half to unresolved V genes, and the rest is unexplained. The sample profile shows some 1 million clones; about 70% of them were found once. Nearly 1.5% of the sample is in the top ten clones. Specimen: memory CD4+ T cells sorted from blood. Read against the paper, the sample's cell subset or site label means: CD45RA-negative fraction. Every receptor here comes from a young man in good health.

This clone was found many times. The chain is built from TRBV29-1 and TRBJ2-5; D may match TRBD1 or TRBD2 (7 bases each). The germline V and J ends were trimmed by 4 bases and 5 bases, with 14 bases remaining between them. The CDR3 extends over 13 amino acids. From germline, CDR1 is SQVTM and CDR2 ANQGSEA. The CDR3 protein is CSVAPQGGETQYF. CDR3 DNA sequence: TGCAGCGTTGCCCCGCAGGGGGGGGAGACCCAGTACTTC.

The genes are TRBV6-5 and TRBJ2-5; a possible D gene is TRBD2 (7 bases). The CDR3 loop spans 15 amino acids. V was pared by 6 bases and J by 4 bases, with 18 bases between. CDR1 and CDR2 (germline): MNHEY, SVGAGI. The CDR3 protein is CASRPGGAFRETQYF. The CDR3 nucleotides are TGTGCCAGCAGGCCTGGGGGGGCATTTAGAGAGACCCAGTACTTC.

The rearrangement joins TRBV5-1 to TRBJ2-6; the match to TRBD2 covers 10 bases. This CDR3 is built from 17 residues. V shed 3 bases and J 1 base; nucleotides not matched to a gene: 4. Germline V lookup: CDR1 SGHRS, CDR2 YFSETQ. Written as DNA, the CDR3 is TGCGCCAGCAGCTCAGCGGGAGGGCCATCTGGGGCCAACGTCCTGACTTTC. The encoded protein is CASSSAGGPSGANVLTF.

The DNA of the CDR3 is TGTGCCAGCAGCATCCTCTCGAGTAGGGTGGGGCAGTACTTC. The encoded protein is CASSILSSRVGQYF. The V call is TRBV28, the J call TRBJ2-7; D unclear. In germline, CDR1 is MDHEN, CDR2 SYDVKM. V was clipped by 6 bases and J by 9 bases, with 21 bases between them. This CDR3 region has 14 residues.

The gene calls are TRBV14 and TRBJ2-2; no clear D. The ends were cut back, 8 bases at V and 2 bases at J, with 9 bases in the middle. CDR1 SGHDN and CDR2 FVKESK come from the germline V gene. There are 13 residues in the CDR3. CDR3 region: CASGPSNTGELFF. The CDR3, as DNA: TGTGCCAGCGGACCCTCAAACACCGGGGAGCTGTTTTTT.

V and J are TRBV11-3 and TRBJ2-5; a weak D match, TRBD2 (5 bases). V was clipped by 1 base and J by 4 bases, with 10 bases between them. CDR1 and CDR2 (germline): SGHNT, YENEEA. The CDR3 loop spans 14 amino acids. This chain's CDR3 is CASSLGGSSETQYF. The CDR3 bases are TGTGCCAGCAGCTTAGGTGGGAGTTCAGAGACCCAGTACTTC.

The rearrangement links TRBV2 to TRBJ2-3, with TRBD1 as a possible D gene (5 bases). With 5 bases removed from V and 2 bases from J, the gap between germline ends came to 8 bases. Germline loops: CDR1 SNHLY, CDR2 FYNNEI. This CDR3 contains 13 residues. CDR3: CASSLTDTDTQYF. CDR3 DNA: TGTGCCAGCAGTTTGACAGACACAGATACGCAGTATTTT.

V and J are TRBV2 and TRBJ1-2, with unresolved D. CDR1 is SNHLY, CDR2 FYNNEI, per germline. The CDR3 is made up of 12 amino acids. V was clipped by 6 bases and J by 4 bases, with 9 bases between them. DNA of the CDR3: TGTGCCAGCAGCATGTTAGGCTATGGCTACACCTTC. As protein: CASSMLGYGYTF.

Only one count was recorded for this clone. This chain uses TRBV4-1 with TRBJ2-3, with TRBD2 matching over 8 bases. Germline V lookup: CDR1 MGHRA, CDR2 YSYEKL. There are 18 residues in the CDR3. Trimming at V came to 3 bases and at J to 2 bases, leaving 13 bases not matched to a gene. CDR3 nucleotide sequence: TGCGCCAGCAGCCACCATACGGGACTAGTAGGGCTCACAGATACGCAGTATTTT. This encodes CASSHHTGLVGLTDTQYF.

This chain connects TRBV11-2 to TRBJ1-1; D uncertain. Germline V lookup: CDR1 SGHAT, CDR2 FQNNGV. The CDR3 sequence is 15 residues long. Trimming pared 5 bases from V and 0 bases from J, leaving 13 bases between. CDR3 sequence reads: CASSITDLLNTEAFF. CDR3 nucleotide sequence: TGTGCCAGCAGCATTACGGACTTGCTGAACACTGAAGCTTTCTTT.

The rearrangement links TRBV28 to TRBJ1-2; no clear D. Deletions cut 2 bases from V and 3 bases from J, with 4 bases between. The V gene's germline CDR1 is MDHEN and CDR2 SYDVKM. This CDR3 has 12 residues. The CDR3 DNA is TGTGCCAGCAGTTTACCATACTATGGCTACACCTTC. Translated: CASSLPYYGYTF.

The sample holds one count of this clone. V gene TRBV19 combines with J gene TRBJ2-2, with 9 bases identical to TRBD2. Losses at the gene ends were 5 bases for V and 3 bases for J; bases not matched to a gene: 4. Germline CDR1 is LNHDA and CDR2 is SQIVND (reference sequence). The CDR3 runs to 15 residues. Here the CDR3 DNA reads TGTGCCAGTAGTGATAAGCGGGAGGACACCGGGGAGCTGTTTTTT. Translating gives CASSDKREDTGELFF.

The chain employs TRBV2 and TRBJ1-1, with D possibly being TRBD1 (6 bases). Looked up from germline, CDR1 is SNHLY and CDR2 is FYNNEI. V was clipped by 10 bases and J by 5 bases, with 23 bases between them. The CDR3 loop spans 15 amino acids. CDR3 in amino acids: CANASPRGQGTEAFF. CDR3 coding DNA: TGTGCCAACGCTTCCCCGCGTGGGCAGGGGACTGAAGCTTTCTTT.

The chain employs TRBV15 and TRBJ2-5; a possible D gene is TRBD1 (5 bases). The length of the CDR3 is 14 residues. Trimming took off 2 bases at V and 3 bases at J, with 10 bases between the two ends. Germline V gives CDR1 LNHNV, CDR2 YYDKDF (reference sequence). The CDR3 region has the DNA TGTGCCACCAGCAGACCAGGGTCGGAAGAGACCCAGTACTTC. Translated, it gives CATSRPGSEETQYF.

The rearrangement links TRBV6-1 to TRBJ2-5; 14 bases are a match to TRBD2. Looked up from germline, CDR1 is MNHNS and CDR2 is SASEGT. V was pared by 4 bases and J by 5 bases, with 9 bases of the junction left unmatched. CDR3 length: 17 residues. The CDR3 DNA follows: TGTGCCAGCAGTGCAGGGGGACTAGCGGGGGCCAAGGAGACCCAGTACTTC. This sequence encodes CASSAGGLAGAKETQYF.

The chain employs TRBV4-3 and TRBJ2-2; D unclear. CDR3 size: 14 residues. Between the trimmed V and J ends, which lost 1 base and 4 bases, there was a span of 7 bases. In germline, CDR1 is LGHNA, CDR2 YSLEER. The CDR3 protein is CASSQGRSTGELFF. The CDR3 DNA is TGCGCCAGCAGCCAAGGACGGTCCACCGGGGAGCTGTTTTTT.

V and J are TRBV19 and TRBJ2-7; TRBD2 agrees at 11 bases. This CDR3 spans 14 amino acids. Trimming removed 5 bases from V and 6 bases from J; junction bases left unmatched: 6. Germline CDR1 and CDR2: LNHDA and SQIVND (reference sequence). DNA for the CDR3: TGTGCCAGTAGTGTTCGCGGACTAGCGGGCGAGCAGTACTTC. Translation gives CASSVRGLAGEQYF.

The genes are TRBV9 and TRBJ1-1; a possible D gene is TRBD1 (5 bases). Germline V gene lookup returns CDR1 SGDLS and CDR2 YYNGEE. V lost 0 bases to trimming and J lost 2 bases, with 5 bases between them. CDR3 length: 13 amino acids. The CDR3 reads CASSVGDNTEAFF. The CDR3 DNA follows: TGTGCCAGCAGCGTAGGGGACAACACTGAAGCTTTCTTT.

This clone was counted only a few times. V gene TRBV7-8 combines with J gene TRBJ2-1; D perhaps matches TRBD2 (6 bases). Trimming cost V 4 bases and J 7 bases, with 14 bases left between them. CDR1 and CDR2 (germline): SGHVS, FQNEAQ. This CDR3 spans 14 amino acids. Here the CDR3 DNA reads TGTGCCAGCAGCTCCTTAGCGGTGGGGAATGAGCAGTTCTTC. Its translation is CASSSLAVGNEQFF.

As to this clone: A read error is possible here, since a much larger clone lies one base away. Other DNA sequences in the same sample also yield this CDR3. The chain has TRBV6-1 and TRBJ1-1; the D is unclear. The V gene's germline CDR1 is MNHNS and CDR2 SASEGT. V gave up 4 bases and J gave up 0 bases, with 6 bases separating them. The CDR3 consists of 13 residues. The CDR3 reads CASSVQVNTEAFF. In DNA, the CDR3 is TGTGCCAGCAGTGTGCAGGTGAACACTGAAGCTTTCTTT.

A remark on this clone: The sample has other DNA sequences that encode this CDR3 too. The chain joins TRBV5-1 to TRBJ1-1; 8 bases line up with TRBD1. The CDR3 loop spans 14 amino acids. Per germline, CDR1 SGHRS and CDR2 YFSETQ. The ends lost 4 bases at V and 4 bases at J; junction bases unmatched: 6. In DNA form, the CDR3 reads TGCGCCAGCAGCCTTGACAGGGGCGGCACTGAAGCTTTCTTT. Its protein is CASSLDRGGTEAFF.

The chain has TRBV19 and TRBJ2-1, with unresolved D. CDR1 is LNHDA and CDR2 is SQIVND in the germline V gene (reference sequence). The germline V and J ends were trimmed by 8 bases and 0 bases, with 8 bases remaining between them. The CDR3 contains 13 residues. The CDR3 protein is CASGLGSYNEQFF. The CDR3 nucleotides read TGTGCCAGTGGGTTGGGCTCCTACAATGAGCAGTTCTTC.

CDR3 DNA: TGTGCCAGCAGTCACAGGGCTCACACTGAAGCTTTCTTT. Its translation: CASSHRAHTEAFF. The chain uses TRBV6-5 and TRBJ1-1; tentatively, D is TRBD1 (6 bases). Germline V CDR1 and CDR2: MNHEY, SVGAGI. Trimming took off 5 bases at V and 3 bases at J, with 10 bases between the two ends. The CDR3 is 13 amino acids.

The chain has TRBV7-2 and TRBJ2-5, with TRBD2 matching 7 bases. Germline CDR1 and CDR2: SGHTA and FQGNSA. The CDR3 length is 15 residues. The ends lost 4 bases at V and 5 bases at J; junction bases unmatched: 10. The DNA of the CDR3 is TGTGCCAGCAGCTACTCTAGCGGCTACAGGGAGACCCAGTACTTC. Amino acid sequence: CASSYSSGYRETQYF.